The rows below give T cell receptor beta chains drawn from one sample of a study of T cell responses to AZD1222 COVID-19 vaccine. Assay used: immunoSEQ multiplex PCR; TCRdb lists only in-frame clones, some missing. The sample has about 150,000 clones; 80% to 95% are singletons. The source was peripheral blood, collected on day 0 of AZD1222 vaccination. Receptor source: an adult in good health. Both conserved end residues are part of each CDR3. Each record gives: CDR3 length, J gene, clone size, D gene, V gene, CDR3 protein, CDR3 DNA. A D gene is named only where the DNA matches it firmly. Only part of the rows carry a size: once, few, many, or a class if the clone is expanded.

>17|TRBJ2-1|.|TRBD2|TRBV9
CASSVGAGGPAYNEQFF
TGTGCCAGCAGCGTAGGGGCGGGAGGCCCCGCCTACAATGAGCAGTTCTTC
>16|TRBJ2-3|.|.|TRBV3-1/TRBV3-2
CASSRSTGLGTDTQYF
TGTGCCAGCAGCCGAAGCACAGGACTGGGCACAGATACGCAGTATTTT
>10|TRBJ1-1|.|.|TRBV7-9
CASSSIEAFF
TGTGCCAGCAGCTCTATTGAAGCTTTCTTT
>15|TRBJ2-3|.|TRBD2|TRBV9
CASSPQLAVTDTQYF
TGTGCCAGCAGCCCCCAACTAGCGGTAACAGATACGCAGTATTTT
>14|TRBJ1-1|.|.|TRBV29-1
CSVEIWQGNTEAFF
TGCAGCGTTGAAATATGGCAGGGGAACACTGAAGCTTTCTTT
>12|TRBJ1-1|.|.|TRBV2
CASNPTHLEAFF
TGTGCCAGCAACCCTACGCATCTTGAAGCTTTCTTT
>16|TRBJ2-1|.|TRBD2|TRBV4-1
CASSQALAGVGNEQFF
TGCGCCAGCAGCCAAGCCCTAGCGGGAGTGGGTAATGAGCAGTTCTTC
>15|TRBJ1-5|.|.|TRBV6-5
CASSPYRVGNQPQHF
TGTGCCAGCAGCCCCTACAGGGTTGGCAATCAGCCCCAGCATTTT
>15|TRBJ1-1|.|.|TRBV29-1
CSVGSFGGANTEAFF
TGCAGCGTTGGAAGTTTTGGGGGAGCGAACACTGAAGCTTTCTTT
>11|TRBJ2-1|.|TRBD1|TRBV14
CASRGGAKQFF
TGTGCCAGCAGAGGGGGCGCAAAGCAGTTCTTC
>14|TRBJ2-4|.|.|TRBV5-4
CASSLDNRRHIQYF
TGTGCCAGCAGCTTGGACAACCGGCGGCACATTCAGTACTTC
>16|TRBJ2-1|.|.|TRBV6-1
CASSGADRSSYNEQFF
TGTGCCAGCAGTGGGGCAGACAGGAGCTCCTACAATGAGCAGTTCTTC
>16|TRBJ1-5|.|TRBD1|TRBV7-8
CASSLGQGFSNQPQHF
TGTGCCAGCAGCTTAGGACAGGGTTTTAGCAATCAGCCCCAGCATTTT
>12|TRBJ2-7|few|.|TRBV7-9
CASSPRDYEQYF
TGTGCCAGCAGCCCCCGAGACTACGAGCAGTACTTC
>14|TRBJ2-7|.|TRBD2|TRBV19
CASSTTSGTYEQYF
TGTGCCAGTAGCACGACTAGCGGGACCTACGAGCAGTACTTC
>15|TRBJ2-1|.|.|TRBV5-1
CASSKRQGGGVEQFF
TGCGCCAGCAGCAAGAGACAGGGAGGAGGGGTAGAGCAGTTCTTC
>16|TRBJ2-3|.|.|TRBV7-9
CASSEFGTPLGDTQYF
TGTGCCAGCAGCGAATTCGGGACTCCTCTAGGGGATACGCAGTATTTT
>15|TRBJ1-6|.|.|TRBV6-5
CASSLGQSPNSPLHF
TGTGCCAGCAGTTTAGGACAGTCCCCGAATTCACCCCTCCACTTT
>15|TRBJ1-6|.|TRBD1|TRBV6-5
CASRGTGGHNSPLHF
TGTGCCAGCAGGGGGACAGGGGGCCATAATTCACCCCTCCACTTT
>14|TRBJ1-1|.|.|TRBV29-1
CSVHSPWQAVEAFF
TGCAGCGTTCATAGTCCCTGGCAGGCAGTCGAAGCTTTCTTT
>15|TRBJ1-1|.|.|TRBV5-1
CASSFRTERNTEAFF
TGCGCCAGCAGCTTTCGGACTGAAAGGAACACTGAAGCTTTCTTT
>18|TRBJ1-4|.|TRBD1|TRBV3-1/TRBV3-2
CASSSSLRDRGRGEKLFF
TGTGCCAGCAGCTCAAGCCTCCGGGACAGGGGTAGGGGTGAAAAACTGTTTTTT
>15|TRBJ1-1|.|.|TRBV6-5
CASKTALAMNTEAFF
TGTGCCAGCAAAACAGCTTTAGCAATGAACACTGAAGCTTTCTTT
>14|TRBJ1-5|once|TRBD1|TRBV7-3
CASSFAQGEKPQHF
TGTGCCAGCAGTTTCGCCCAGGGGGAGAAGCCCCAGCATTTT
>14|TRBJ2-3|.|.|TRBV5-1
CASSLAPSPDTQYF
TGCGCCAGCAGCTTGGCTCCAAGTCCAGATACGCAGTATTTT
>13|TRBJ1-3|.|.|TRBV5-6
CASSFAGGNTIYF
TGTGCCAGCAGCTTCGCTGGTGGAAACACCATATATTTT
>14|TRBJ1-5|.|.|TRBV19
CASSIKIRDQPQHF
TGTGCCAGTAGTATTAAGATTCGGGATCAGCCCCAGCATTTT
>14|TRBJ1-6|.|TRBD1|TRBV18
CASSRDSHNSPLHF
TGTGCCAGCTCCCGGGACAGCCATAATTCACCCCTCCACTTT
>13|TRBJ2-7|.|TRBD1|TRBV3-1/TRBV3-2
CASSWTGHYEQYF
TGTGCCAGCAGTTGGACAGGGCATTACGAGCAGTACTTC
>17|TRBJ2-1|.|TRBD2|TRBV5-1
CASSWGLAGGLTSEQFF
TGCGCCAGCAGCTGGGGACTAGCGGGAGGACTTACAAGTGAGCAGTTCTTC
>14|TRBJ1-1|.|.|TRBV7-3
CASSPGPVNTEAFF
TGTGCCAGCAGCCCGGGACCGGTGAACACTGAAGCTTTCTTT
>14|TRBJ2-7|.|TRBD1|TRBV6-5
CASSYSGTGDEQYF
TGTGCCAGCAGTTACTCCGGCACAGGGGACGAGCAGTACTTC
>15|TRBJ2-5|few|.|TRBV6-5
CASSYSPFPYETQYF
TGTGCCAGCAGTTACTCCCCGTTTCCATATGAGACCCAGTACTTC
>13|TRBJ1-1|.|.|TRBV5-1
CASSGGVNTEAFF
TGCGCCAGCAGCGGCGGAGTAAACACTGAAGCTTTCTTT
>16|TRBJ1-1|.|.|TRBV7-3
CASSPSGGRLNTEAFF
TGTGCCAGCAGCCCGTCCGGGGGGCGATTGAACACTGAAGCTTTCTTT
>14|TRBJ2-5|.|.|TRBV3-1/TRBV3-2
CASSQDLPQETQYF
TGTGCCAGCAGCCAGGATCTTCCACAAGAGACCCAGTACTTC
>17|TRBJ2-3|.|TRBD2|TRBV10-3
CAISDSDSAGGVDTQYF
TGTGCCATCAGTGACTCCGACTCGGCGGGGGGGGTTGATACGCAGTATTTT
>12|TRBJ1-3|.|.|TRBV25-1
CARGLTGNTIYF
TGTGCCAGGGGTCTAACTGGAAACACCATATATTTT
>12|TRBJ1-2|.|TRBD1|TRBV2
CASKRTGDGYTF
TGTGCCAGCAAAAGGACAGGGGATGGCTACACCTTC